What follows are 16 T cell receptor beta chains derived from one specimen sequenced in a study of cytomegalovirus exposure and HLA in healthy donors. Vbeta (60) and Jbeta (13) primers were used in the PCR. The method was immunoSEQ multiplex PCR; TCRdb's version includes in-frame clones alone and lacks a portion of them. This sample has 60,000 to 70,000 clones, with about 80% found just once. The sample consisted of PBMCs. The receptors stem from a man between 18 and 35 years old in good health and CMV-seropositive.

For this clone: This specimen includes other DNA sequences encoding the same CDR3. The chain combines TRBV30 with TRBJ2-7; the D gene is possibly TRBD2 (5 bases). Germline loops: CDR1 GTSNPN, CDR2 SVGIG (reference sequence). The germline V and J ends were trimmed by 0 bases and 7 bases, with 7 bases remaining between them. This CDR3 has 11 amino acids. This chain's CDR3 is CAWSVSGEQYF. CDR3 DNA: TGTGCCTGGAGTGTATCGGGGGAGCAGTACTTC.

V is TRBV25-1 and J is TRBJ2-1; TRBD1 matches at 8 bases. Germline V gene lookup returns CDR1 MGHDK and CDR2 SYGVNS. The length of the CDR3 is 14 residues. V gave up 8 bases and J gave up 14 bases; unmatched junction bases: 17. The CDR3 sequence: CASRKQGGSSEEFF. For the CDR3, the DNA is TGTGCCAGCCGAAAACAGGGGGGTAGTTCGGAGGAGTTCTTC.

The chain employs TRBV14 and TRBJ2-3; D remains unclear. Germline CDR1 reads SGHDN; CDR2 reads FVKESK. This CDR3 contains 15 residues. The V gene lost 4 bases and the J gene lost 5 bases, with 16 bases spanning the gap. The CDR3 nucleotides are TGTGCCAGCAGCCGAACCGGCATCCCAGGAGATACGCAGTATTTT. Protein product: CASSRTGIPGDTQYF.

This clone showed up just once. This chain uses TRBV4-1 with TRBJ1-1; no definite D call. There are 15 residues in the CDR3. Trimming left V 0 bases short and J 6 bases short, with 14 bases between. CDR1 MGHRA and CDR2 YSYEKL come from the germline V gene. The chain's CDR3 is CASSQDERFFAEAFF. The DNA for the CDR3 is TGCGCCAGCAGCCAAGATGAGAGATTCTTCGCTGAAGCTTTCTTT.

Written as DNA, the CDR3 is TGTGCCAGCAGCTTACTCGGGGATGCAGATACGCAGTATTTT. Protein sequence: CASSLLGDADTQYF. The chain has TRBV13 and TRBJ2-3; D possibly corresponds to TRBD2 (5 bases). The CDR3 totals 14 residues. Germline CDR1 reads PRHDT; CDR2 reads FYEKMQ (reference sequence). Trimming stripped 2 bases from V and 4 bases from J, with 10 bases between.

This chain links TRBV2 with TRBJ2-1, with D possibly matching TRBD2 (7 bases). V was cut by 6 bases and J by 4 bases, with 25 bases left in between. The CDR3 loop spans 18 amino acids. The germline V gene encodes CDR1 SNHLY and CDR2 FYNNEI. CDR3 coding DNA: TGTGCCAGCAGGGAGGAAGGCAGGGAGGGGGGTTTTTACAATGAGCAGTTCTTC. Amino acid sequence: CASREEGREGGFYNEQFF.

The chain has TRBV6-6 and TRBJ1-1; a weak D match, TRBD1 (5 bases). Trimming took off 6 bases at V and 4 bases at J, with 15 bases between the two ends. The CDR3 sequence is 14 residues long. CDR1 is MNHNY and CDR2 is SVGAGI in the germline V gene (reference sequence). Here the CDR3 reads CASSYIGGGTEAFF. The CDR3 DNA sequence: TGTGCCAGCAGCTATATCGGGGGGGGCACTGAAGCTTTCTTT.

The J gene is TRBJ1-3, the V gene TRBV25-1; the D gene is possibly TRBD1 (5 bases). The ends were cut back, 3 bases at V and 2 bases at J, with 5 bases in the middle. The length of the CDR3 is 13 residues. Germline V gives CDR1 MGHDK, CDR2 SYGVNS. CDR3 amino acids: CASSDRAGNTIYF. For the CDR3, the DNA is TGTGCCAGCAGTGACAGGGCTGGAAACACCATATATTTT.

The chain joins TRBV29-1 to TRBJ2-3, with a possible D match to TRBD2 (6 bases). V lost 3 bases to trimming and J lost 3 bases, with 10 bases between them. CDR1 is SQVTM, CDR2 ANQGSEA, per germline. This CDR3 region has 13 residues. The CDR3 loop reads CSVDGGGTDTQYF. Written as DNA, the CDR3 is TGCAGCGTTGATGGGGGAGGTACAGATACGCAGTATTTT.

The chain recombines TRBV25-1 with TRBJ2-1, with D possibly TRBD1 on 5 matching bases. This CDR3 region has 14 residues. The germline V gene has CDR1 MGHDK and CDR2 SYGVNS. The ends were cut back, 5 bases at V and 7 bases at J, with 15 bases in the middle. CDR3 region: CASSKGRTTNEQFF. CDR3 coding DNA: TGTGCCAGCAGTAAGGGGCGGACCACGAATGAGCAGTTCTTC.

The chain has TRBV5-4 and TRBJ2-2, with D tentatively TRBD2 (6 bases). V was pared by 1 base and J by 1 base, with 11 bases between. Germline loops: CDR1 SGHNT, CDR2 YYREEE (reference sequence). The CDR3 consists of 16 residues. The chain's CDR3 is CASSLKGLGNTGELFF. The CDR3 DNA reads as TGTGCCAGCAGCTTGAAGGGACTGGGGAACACCGGGGAGCTGTTTTTT.

The gene calls are TRBV14 and TRBJ1-2, with 10 bases that match TRBD1. CDR1 SGHDN and CDR2 FVKESK come from the germline V gene. Trimming at V came to 2 bases and at J to 8 bases, leaving 8 bases not matched to a gene. The CDR3 has 15 amino acids. The CDR3 loop reads CASSQWGTGAAGYTF. CDR3 sequence (DNA): TGTGCCAGCAGCCAATGGGGGACAGGGGCGGCCGGCTACACCTTC. Supplemented by reference TRBV14 and TRBJ1-2, the full variable domain reads EAGVTQFPSHSVIEKGQTVTLRCDPISGHDNLYWYRRVMGKEIKFLLHFVKESKQDESGMPNNRFLAERTGGTYSTLKVQPAELEDSGVYFCASSQWGTGAAGYTFGSGTRLTVV.

The rearrangement uses TRBV10-3 and TRBJ2-7, with 10 nucleotides matching TRBD2. The CDR3 sequence is 14 residues long. Germline loops: CDR1 ENHRY, CDR2 SYGVKD. V was pared by 3 bases and J by 6 bases, with 5 bases of the junction left unmatched. CDR3 nucleotides: TGTGCCATCAGTGATCAGCGGGGGGGTCTCGAGCAGTACTTC. This codes for CAISDQRGGLEQYF.

The rearrangement links TRBV4-1 to TRBJ2-3, with D possibly matching TRBD2 (6 bases). CDR1 is MGHRA, CDR2 YSYEKL, per germline. This CDR3 is 14 amino acids long. V gave up 1 base and J gave up 2 bases, with 7 bases separating them. CDR3 in amino acids: CASSQGGDTDTQYF. The CDR3, as DNA: TGCGCCAGCAGCCAAGGGGGGGACACAGATACGCAGTATTTT.

CDR3 DNA sequence: TGTGCCAGCAGCGTCACATCCGGGTCCCCCGATGGCTACACCTTC. Residues: CASSVTSGSPDGYTF. The chain combines TRBV9 with TRBJ1-2; D unclear. This CDR3 contains 15 residues. The V gene's germline CDR1 is SGDLS and CDR2 YYNGEE. V shed 2 bases and J shed 6 bases, with 17 bases lying between them.

The genes are TRBV7-2 and TRBJ1-4, with a tentative D call TRBD1 (5 bases). The CDR3 loop spans 12 amino acids. V was clipped by 4 bases and J by 8 bases, with 8 bases between them. Germline lookup yields CDR1 SGHTA and CDR2 FQGNSA. The DNA of the CDR3 is TGTGCCAGCAGCTCCGACAGAGAAAAACTGTTTTTT. Residues: CASSSDREKLFF.